The sequence of this TCR beta chain was determined in a study of blood T cell repertoires in COVID-19. Overall study context: Researchers got acute and convalescent COVID-19 samples from the United States, Italy and Spain. From T cells, B-cell-depleted T cells, or PBMCs came the material, which was cDNA or gDNA.

As handled by the study authors: Nucleated cell counts were estimated from reference gene primer amplification. Assay: immunoSEQ multiplex PCR; the TCRdb copy retains only in-frame clones and omits some. That table gives V, J and clone size, and the DNA gave D and trimming. The profile shows around 110,000 clones, roughly 80% of them singletons. This clone has just a few counts. The sample taken for sequencing was peripheral blood. This receptor was taken from an older woman with acute or convalescent COVID-19.

CDR3 sequence reads: CASSEPSVIYEQYF. The CDR3 DNA sequence: TGTGCCAGCAGTGAACCCTCGGTGATCTACGAGCAGTACTTC. The gene calls are TRBV6-1 and TRBJ2-7; D gene ambiguous. CDR1 and CDR2 (germline): MNHNS, SASEGT. V gave up 2 bases and J gave up 3 bases, with 11 bases separating them. CDR3 size: 14 residues.